These T cell receptor beta chains were read from a single sample in a study of OX40 agonist ivuxolimab in advanced cancers. The data were produced by immunoSEQ multiplex PCR, yet TCRdb's version contains in-frame clones alone and is incomplete. The sample records 55,000 to 75,000 clones, 85% being singletons. Source: CD4+ or CD8+ T cells sorted from blood, taken in a trial of the OX40 agonist ivuxolimab. These receptors were obtained from an adult with an advanced solid tumor such as melanoma, head and neck, liver or kidney cancer. The CDR3 runs from the conserved cysteine through the conserved F or W. The order of the fields is CDR3 protein, CDR3 DNA, D gene, J gene, V gene, clone size. The D gene is left open where the match is weak. The size field is filled for only some rows; it gives once, few, many or a size class.

CASSFSGWSGEQFF | TGTGCCAGCAGCTTCAGCGGGTGGAGCGGAGAGCAGTTCTTC | - | TRBJ2-1 | TRBV7-9 | -
CASSLDTGRTEAFF | TGTGCCAGCAGCCTTGATACAGGGAGGACTGAAGCTTTCTTT | - | TRBJ1-1 | TRBV4-2 | -
CASSGTGPYGYTF | TGTGCCAGCAGCGGGACAGGTCCCTATGGCTACACCTTC | TRBD1 | TRBJ1-2 | TRBV5-8 | -
CASSQDGQAVYNEQFF | TGCGCCAGCAGCCAAGATGGGCAGGCCGTCTACAATGAGCAGTTCTTC | - | TRBJ2-1 | TRBV4-3 | few
CASSVTMNTGELFF | TGTGCCAGCTCGGTTACAATGAACACCGGGGAGCTGTTTTTT | - | TRBJ2-2 | TRBV18 | -
CASSVEWGATGELFF | TGTGCCAGCAGCGTAGAATGGGGGGCCACCGGGGAGCTGTTTTTT | - | TRBJ2-2 | TRBV9 | -
CASSVDGGGLGNIQYF | TGTGCCAGCAGCGTAGACGGAGGGGGCCTCGGAAACATTCAGTACTTC | - | TRBJ2-4 | TRBV9 | few
CASSLGQGAVSYGYTF | TGTGCCAGCAGCCTGGGACAGGGGGCCGTCTCCTATGGCTACACCTTC | TRBD1 | TRBJ1-2 | TRBV5-4 | -
CASSTTGGEAFF | TGTGCCAGCAGCACCACAGGGGGCGAAGCTTTCTTT | TRBD1 | TRBJ1-1 | TRBV9 | -
CASSGTSGRTDTQYF | TGCGCCAGCAGTGGGACTAGCGGGAGAACAGATACGCAGTATTTT | TRBD2 | TRBJ2-3 | TRBV10-2 | once
CASSLRPTDTQYF | TGTGCCAGCAGCTTAAGACCCACAGATACGCAGTATTTT | - | TRBJ2-3 | TRBV7-8 | -
CASSIWGLAMETQYF | TGTGCCAGTAGTATCTGGGGACTGGCTATGGAGACCCAGTACTTC | - | TRBJ2-5 | TRBV19 | -
CASSPRSLEGGYTF | TGTGCCAGCAGCCCCAGGAGTTTGGAGGGTGGCTACACCTTC | - | TRBJ1-2 | TRBV5-5 | -
CASSFLRVGTGELFF | TGTGCCAGCAGCTTTTTGCGGGTGGGGACCGGGGAGCTGTTTTTT | - | TRBJ2-2 | TRBV5-4 | -
CASTSGRTGGYNEQFF | TGTGCCAGTACCAGTGGGAGGACAGGGGGCTACAATGAGCAGTTCTTC | TRBD1 | TRBJ2-1 | TRBV19 | -
CASSLYSGGSYNEQFF | TGTGCCAGCAGCTTATATTCAGGGGGCTCCTACAATGAGCAGTTCTTC | TRBD1 | TRBJ2-1 | TRBV7-2 | -
CATSEGGIFSGANTEAFF | TGTGCCACCAGCGAAGGAGGTATTTTTTCTGGGGCGAACACTGAAGCTTTCTTT | - | TRBJ1-1 | TRBV15 | -
CASSSGQAYTEAFF | TGCGCCAGCAGTTCGGGACAGGCTTACACTGAAGCTTTCTTT | TRBD1 | TRBJ1-1 | TRBV5-1 | -
CASSHGPREVGSYEQYF | TGCGCCAGCAGCCATGGCCCCCGGGAAGTGGGCTCCTACGAGCAGTACTTC | - | TRBJ2-7 | TRBV4-3 | -
CATVIDLTDTQYF | TGTGCCACCGTTATAGATCTCACAGATACGCAGTATTTT | - | TRBJ2-3 | TRBV7-2 | once
CASSPETVQETQYF | TGTGCCAGCAGCCCCGAGACAGTCCAAGAGACCCAGTACTTC | - | TRBJ2-5 | TRBV7-9 | -
CATSGLNTGELFF | TGTGCTACAAGCGGGCTTAACACCGGGGAGCTGTTTTTT | - | TRBJ2-2 | TRBV19 | few
CASSPRTSGHFRQYF | TGTGCCAGCTCACCGAGGACTAGCGGGCACTTTCGGCAGTACTTC | TRBD2 | TRBJ2-7 | TRBV18 | -
CASSLQQGGNTEAFF | TGCGCCAGCAGCCTGCAACAGGGCGGGAACACTGAAGCTTTCTTT | - | TRBJ1-1 | TRBV4-3 | -
CASSLYPDSGNTIYF | TGTGCCAGCAGCTTGTACCCGGACTCTGGAAACACCATATATTTT | - | TRBJ1-3 | TRBV5-4 | -
CASSRQWVDSPLHF | TGTGCCAGTAGTAGACAGTGGGTGGATTCACCCCTCCACTTT | - | TRBJ1-6 | TRBV19 | -
CASSPQRGRTDTQYF | TGTGCCAGCAGCCCACAGCGCGGACGCACAGATACGCAGTATTTT | - | TRBJ2-3 | TRBV7-2 | -
CASSGLAGFHEQFF | TGTGCCAGCTCTGGACTAGCGGGCTTCCATGAGCAGTTCTTC | TRBD2 | TRBJ2-1 | TRBV28 | -
CASSYGDGPFYGYTF | TGTGCCAGCAGCTACGGTGACGGACCCTTCTATGGCTACACCTTC | - | TRBJ1-2 | TRBV7-2 | -
CASTIGFGTDTQYF | TGTGCCAGCACCATTGGATTCGGCACAGATACGCAGTATTTT | - | TRBJ2-3 | TRBV19 | -
CAISEVSTGGREKLFF | TGTGCCATCAGTGAGGTATCGACAGGGGGCCGTGAAAAACTGTTTTTT | TRBD1 | TRBJ1-4 | TRBV10-3 | -
CASSQPVRDRGEKLFF | TGCGCCAGCAGCCAGCCGGTTCGGGACAGAGGAGAAAAACTGTTTTTT | TRBD1 | TRBJ1-4 | TRBV4-1 | -
CASSSYRSNQPQHF | TGTGCCAGCAGCTCGTATAGGAGCAATCAGCCCCAGCATTTT | - | TRBJ1-5 | TRBV7-8 | -
CASSSPGGTGGYEQYF | TGTGCCAGCAGTTCCCCTGGGGGGACAGGGGGCTACGAGCAGTACTTC | TRBD1 | TRBJ2-7 | TRBV28 | once
CASSPPLVYEQYF | TGTGCCAGCTCACCACCGTTAGTTTACGAGCAGTACTTC | - | TRBJ2-7 | TRBV18 | -
CASSPVTGTGAYGYTF | TGTGCCAGCAGCCCCGTAACCGGGACAGGGGCCTATGGCTACACCTTC | TRBD1 | TRBJ1-2 | TRBV10-3 | few